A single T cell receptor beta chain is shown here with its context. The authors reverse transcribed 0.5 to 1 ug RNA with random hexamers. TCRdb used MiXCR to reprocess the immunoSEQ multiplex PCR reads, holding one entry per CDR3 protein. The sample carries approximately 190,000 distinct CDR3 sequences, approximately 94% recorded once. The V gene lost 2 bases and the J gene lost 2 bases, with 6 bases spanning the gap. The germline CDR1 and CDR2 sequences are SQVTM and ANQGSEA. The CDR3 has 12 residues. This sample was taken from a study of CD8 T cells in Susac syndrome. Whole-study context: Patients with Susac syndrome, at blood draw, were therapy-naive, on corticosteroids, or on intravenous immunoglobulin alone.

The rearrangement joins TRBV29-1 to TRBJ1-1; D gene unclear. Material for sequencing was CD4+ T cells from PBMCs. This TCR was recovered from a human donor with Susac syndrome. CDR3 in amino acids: CSVEWANTEAFF. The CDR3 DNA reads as TGCAGCGTTGAATGGGCTAACACTGAAGCTTTCTTT.